The sample holds a few counts of the clone carrying this T cell receptor beta chain. In germline, CDR1 is MDHEN, CDR2 SYDVKM. The CDR3 spans 14 residues. V lost 6 bases, J lost 8 bases, and 12 bases stayed unmatched. These data originate in a study of beta chain features in type 1 diabetes. Expressed TCRB transcripts were sequenced after all isolated RNA was converted to cDNA. This table comes from immunoSEQ multiplex PCR, and its TCRdb copy is limited to in-frame clones, with some not included. This sample has a few hundred thousand clones, with around 26% found just once. The chain carries TRBV28 and TRBJ1-2, with TRBD1 matching over 7 bases. What was sequenced was central memory CD4+ T cells from blood. The sequence was obtained from a man younger than 40 in good health. The CDR3 bases are TGTGCCAGCAGACCCGGGACAGCCAAATTAGGCTACACCTTC. Amino acid sequence: CASRPGTAKLGYTF.